These 20 T cell receptor beta chains were all obtained from the same sample, sequenced in a study of T cell responses to AZD1222 COVID-19 vaccine. TCRdb keeps only in-frame clones here, not all; method: immunoSEQ multiplex PCR. This sample has around 140,000 clones; roughly 92% occur once, and the top ten carry roughly 1.8%. The source was peripheral blood, collected on day 0 of AZD1222 vaccination. The receptor source for this set is an adult in good health.

J is TRBJ2-2 and V is TRBV27; 8 bases fit TRBD1. The germline V gene has CDR1 MNHEY and CDR2 SMNVEV (reference sequence). After removal of 5 bases from V and 6 bases from J, the junction contained 17 bases not matched to a gene. The CDR3 covers 18 residues. CDR3 DNA sequence: TGTGCCAGCAGTCCACGGACAGGGATGAATGGATACGCCGGGGAGCTGTTTTTT. Its protein is CASSPRTGMNGYAGELFF.

The chain employs TRBV21-1 and TRBJ1-5. TRBV21-1 is labeled a pseudogene. The CDR3 length is 15 residues. This chain's CDR3 is CASSRVKNSNQPQHF. As DNA, the CDR3 is TGTGCCAGCAGCAGAGTCAAAAATAGCAATCAGCCTCAGCATTTT.

The rearrangement uses TRBV6-6 and TRBJ2-7; 8 bases agree with TRBD2. The CDR3 covers 16 residues. Per germline, CDR1 MNHNY and CDR2 SVGAGI (reference sequence). Losses at the gene ends were 5 bases for V and 0 bases for J; bases not matched to a gene: 9. CDR3 sequence: CASSLPERGSSYEQYF. CDR3 bases: TGTGCCAGCAGTCTTCCGGAGCGGGGGAGCTCCTACGAGCAGTACTTC.

This chain joins TRBV4-1 and TRBJ2-7; 8 nucleotides agree with TRBD1. The CDR3 is made up of 15 amino acids. V was clipped by 1 base and J by 4 bases; unmatched bases: 6. CDR1 MGHRA and CDR2 YSYEKL come from the germline V gene. This chain's CDR3 is CASSQVGRGLYEQYF. CDR3 in DNA: TGCGCCAGCAGCCAAGTTGGCAGGGGGCTTTACGAGCAGTACTTC.

The chain uses TRBV3-1 (or the pseudogene TRBV3-2) and TRBJ2-3, with 7 bases identical to TRBD2. J lost 1 base, V lost 4 bases, and 14 bases had no gene match. The CDR3 is 18 amino acids. Germline V gives CDR1 LGHDT, CDR2 YNNKEL (reference sequence). The CDR3 nucleotides are TGTGCCAGCAGCCCCCTACTCCCCCGGCGGGAGCGCACAGATACGCAGTATTTT. Translation gives CASSPLLPRRERTDTQYF.

The chain recombines TRBV2 with TRBJ2-7; a possible D gene is TRBD2 (6 bases). Germline V gene lookup returns CDR1 SNHLY and CDR2 FYNNEI. The CDR3 has 13 amino acids. V was trimmed by 4 bases and J by 12 bases, leaving 19 bases between them. This chain's CDR3 is CASSATTYLTRYF. The CDR3, as DNA: TGTGCCAGCAGTGCAACCACCTACCTGACTAGGTACTTC.

The V call is TRBV3-1 (or the pseudogene TRBV3-2), the J call TRBJ1-1; 10 nucleotides align to TRBD1. V was pared by 6 bases and J by 0 bases, with 10 bases of the junction left unmatched. The germline gives CDR1 LGHDT, CDR2 YNNKEL (reference sequence). This CDR3 region has 17 residues. For the CDR3, the DNA is TGTGCCAGCAGTCGAACGGGACAGGGGCCCTTGAACACTGAAGCTTTCTTT. Amino acid sequence: CASSRTGQGPLNTEAFF.

CDR3 protein: CASSERPEGTGELFF. The DNA of the CDR3 is TGCGCCAGCAGTGAGCGGCCCGAGGGCACCGGGGAGCTGTTTTTT. The chain couples TRBV10-1 to TRBJ2-2; TRBD2 might be the D (5 bases). The V and J ends lost 2 bases and 4 bases respectively, with 11 bases between them. The CDR3 runs to 15 residues. Per germline, CDR1 WNHNN and CDR2 SYGVQD (reference sequence).

J is TRBJ2-3 and V is TRBV27; D call uncertain. The CDR3 sequence is 11 residues long. CDR1 MNHEY and CDR2 SMNVEV come from the germline V gene (reference sequence). V lost 2 bases and J 8 bases, leaving 5 bases between the germline ends. As DNA, the CDR3 is TGTGCCAGCAGTTTACACGGTACGCAGTATTTT. This gives the protein CASSLHGTQYF.

The rearrangement links TRBV6-5 to TRBJ2-1; 11 bases line up with TRBD2. V lost 4 bases and J lost 9; bases outside the gene matches: 8. The CDR3 loop spans 15 amino acids. The V gene's germline CDR1 is MNHEY and CDR2 SVGAGI. The CDR3 DNA reads TGTGCCAGCAGTTGGGAGGGACTAGCGGAGGGTGAGCAGTTCTTC. Amino acid sequence: CASSWEGLAEGEQFF.

The chain employs TRBV15 and TRBJ2-5, with D hard to call. CDR3 length: 11 residues. Trimming shortened V by 4 bases and J by 5 bases, and 5 bases separated the two germline ends. Per germline, CDR1 LNHNV and CDR2 YYDKDF (reference sequence). The DNA for the CDR3 is TGTGCCACCAGCAAGAGGGAGACCCAGTACTTC. Amino acids: CATSKRETQYF.

The CDR3 loop reads CASSQDRTATAGNTIYF. Written as DNA, the CDR3 is TGCGCCAGCAGCCAAGATCGGACGGCGACGGCTGGAAACACCATATATTTT. The rearrangement links TRBV4-1 to TRBJ1-3; the D is unclear. Germline CDR1 MGHRA, CDR2 YSYEKL. The CDR3 sequence is 17 residues long. V dropped 0 bases and J dropped 2 bases, with 14 bases sitting between them.

This chain connects TRBV10-3 to TRBJ2-7; tentative D call: TRBD1 (6 bases). The CDR3 is 14 residues long. Germline V gives CDR1 ENHRY, CDR2 SYGVKD. Trimming shortened V by 5 bases and J by 0 bases, and 11 bases separated the two germline ends. This chain's CDR3 is CAISSRDTSYEQYF. The CDR3 DNA follows: TGTGCCATCAGTAGCCGGGACACCTCCTACGAGCAGTACTTC.

The chain employs TRBV7-9 and TRBJ1-5, with D perhaps TRBD1 (5 bases). Germline V gives CDR1 SEHNR, CDR2 FQNEAQ (reference sequence). V was trimmed by 5 bases and J by 0 bases, leaving 17 bases between them. The CDR3 sequence is 17 residues long. The CDR3 DNA follows: TGTGCCAGCAGCCTAGGGGCACGATCCTATAGCAATCAGCCCCAGCATTTT. Translating gives CASSLGARSYSNQPQHF.

The V gene is TRBV3-1 (or the pseudogene TRBV3-2), the J gene TRBJ2-2; D gene ambiguous. Per the germline V gene, CDR1 is LGHDT and CDR2 is YNNKEL (reference sequence). Trimming pared 0 bases from V and 3 bases from J, leaving 2 bases between. The CDR3 is made up of 13 amino acids. The CDR3 coding sequence is TGTGCCAGCAGCCAAGAATACACCGGGGAGCTGTTTTTT. Amino acid sequence: CASSQEYTGELFF.

In this sample, this clone turned up a few times. The chain carries TRBV7-7 and TRBJ2-7, with 14 bases identical to TRBD2. Germline loops: CDR1 SSHAT, CDR2 FNYEAQ (reference sequence). There are 15 residues in the CDR3. Trimming removed 5 bases from V and 3 bases from J; junction bases left unmatched: 3. The CDR3 loop reads CASSPGLAGDYEQYF. CDR3 coding DNA: TGTGCCAGCAGCCCGGGACTAGCGGGGGACTACGAGCAGTACTTC.

The rearrangement links TRBV5-6 to TRBJ1-5; D is uncertain. The CDR3 totals 15 residues. The germline V gene has CDR1 SGHDT and CDR2 YYEEEE. The V gene lost 0 bases and the J gene lost 9 bases, with 16 bases spanning the gap. The CDR3 nucleotides are TGTGCCAGCAGCTTGGCCCGACCCTCGACGGGGCCCCAGCATTTT. It encodes CASSLARPSTGPQHF.

The chain combines TRBV30 with TRBJ2-2, with 8 bases matching TRBD1. The CDR3 sequence is 14 residues long. The ends lost 2 bases at V and 5 bases at J; junction bases unmatched: 4. Germline V gene data show CDR1 as GTSNPN and CDR2 as SVGIG (reference sequence). This CDR3 is CAWSTTGGTGELFF. Here the CDR3 DNA reads TGTGCCTGGAGTACTACAGGGGGTACCGGGGAGCTGTTTTTT.

This chain connects TRBV15 to TRBJ1-3; perhaps TRBD1 as D (5 bases). The germline V and J ends were trimmed by 8 bases and 4 bases, with 15 bases remaining between them. This CDR3 has 14 residues. Germline CDR1 reads LNHNV; CDR2 reads YYDKDF (reference sequence). Written as DNA, the CDR3 is TGTGCCACCCAAGACAGAGGGCACGGAAACACCATATATTTT. As protein: CATQDRGHGNTIYF.

The genes are TRBV5-4 and TRBJ2-3; D gene ambiguous. The ends were cut back, 1 base at V and 5 bases at J, with 8 bases in the middle. This CDR3 is built from 13 residues. Germline V lookup: CDR1 SGHNT, CDR2 YYREEE (reference sequence). The CDR3 region is CASSLLEVDTQYF. The DNA of the CDR3 is TGTGCCAGCAGCTTGTTAGAGGTAGATACGCAGTATTTT.